This paragraph reports one T cell receptor beta chain. CDR1 SGHRS and CDR2 YFSETQ come from the germline V gene. This CDR3 region has 15 residues. V shed 0 bases, J shed 3 bases, and the junction held 3 bases outside the gene matches. The entry originates in a study of blood T cell repertoires in COVID-19. Study-wide background: Samples of COVID-19 (acute and convalescent) were obtained from the United States, Italy and Spain. Sources were T cells, B-cell-depleted T cells, or PBMCs; the material itself was cDNA or gDNA.

In the original processing: The authors estimated nucleated cell counts from reference gene primer amplification. Method: immunoSEQ multiplex PCR; TCRdb's copy keeps in-frame clones and lacks some. V, J and clone size derive from that table, while D and trimming were established from the DNA sequence. The sample has under 150,000 clones, around four fifths seen once. The V call is TRBV5-1, the J call TRBJ1-5, with 7 nucleotides matching TRBD1. Source material: peripheral blood. This clonotype was sampled from a human donor in a cohort sampled during active COVID-19. CDR3 loop: CASSLGTGYNQPQHF. DNA for the CDR3: TGCGCCAGCAGCTTGGGGACAGGCTACAATCAGCCCCAGCATTTT.